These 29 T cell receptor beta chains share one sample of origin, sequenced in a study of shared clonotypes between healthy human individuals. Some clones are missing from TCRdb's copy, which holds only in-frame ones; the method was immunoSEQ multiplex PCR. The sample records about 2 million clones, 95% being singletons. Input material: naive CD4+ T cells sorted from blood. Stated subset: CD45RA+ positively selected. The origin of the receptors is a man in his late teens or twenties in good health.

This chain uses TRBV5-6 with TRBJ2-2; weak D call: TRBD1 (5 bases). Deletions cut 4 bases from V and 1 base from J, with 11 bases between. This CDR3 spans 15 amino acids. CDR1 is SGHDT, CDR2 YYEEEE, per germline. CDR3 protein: CASSLGVLNTGELFF. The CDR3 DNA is TGTGCCAGCAGCCTAGGGGTTTTGAACACCGGGGAGCTGTTTTTT.

Written as DNA, the CDR3 is TGTGCCAGCAGTGTATACAGGGTTAGGAAGACCCAGTACTTC. Its protein is CASSVYRVRKTQYF. This chain joins TRBV6-7 and TRBJ2-5; maybe TRBD1 (6 bases). TRBV6-7 is classed as an ORF, of uncertain function. Trimming shortened V by 5 bases and J by 6 bases, and 16 bases separated the two germline ends. CDR3 length equals 14 residues.

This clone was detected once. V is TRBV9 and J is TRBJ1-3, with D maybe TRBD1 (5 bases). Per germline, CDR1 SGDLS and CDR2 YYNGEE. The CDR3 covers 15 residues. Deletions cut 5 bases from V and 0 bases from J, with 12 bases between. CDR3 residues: CASSWDGSSGNTIYF. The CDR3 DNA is TGTGCCAGCAGTTGGGACGGCAGCTCTGGAAACACCATATATTTT. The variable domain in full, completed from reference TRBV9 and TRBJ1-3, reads DSGVTQTPKHLITATGQRVTLRCSPRSGDLSVYWYQQSLDQGLQFLIQYYNGEERAKGNILERFSAQQFPDLHSELNLSSLELGDSALYFCASSWDGSSGNTIYFGEGSWLTVV.

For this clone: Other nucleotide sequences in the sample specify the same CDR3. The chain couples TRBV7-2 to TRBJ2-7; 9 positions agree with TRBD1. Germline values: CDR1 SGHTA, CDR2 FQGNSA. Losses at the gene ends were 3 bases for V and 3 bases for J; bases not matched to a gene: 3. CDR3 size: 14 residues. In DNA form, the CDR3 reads TGTGCCAGCAGCTTCGGGACAGGGCTCTACGAGCAGTACTTC. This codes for CASSFGTGLYEQYF.

CDR3 residues: CSGKQGTNTEAFF. CDR3 sequence (DNA): TGCAGCGGAAAACAGGGGACGAACACTGAAGCTTTCTTT. The rearrangement joins TRBV29-1 to TRBJ1-1, with 7 bases that match TRBD1. CDR3 length: 13 residues. Germline V gene data show CDR1 as SQVTM and CDR2 as ANQGSEA. Losses at the gene ends were 7 bases for V and 1 base for J; bases not matched to a gene: 6.

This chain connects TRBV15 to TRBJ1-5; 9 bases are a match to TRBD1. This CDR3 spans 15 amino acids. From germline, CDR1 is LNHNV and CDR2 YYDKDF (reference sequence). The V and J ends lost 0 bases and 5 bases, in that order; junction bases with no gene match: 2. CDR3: CATSRDRQGDQPQHF. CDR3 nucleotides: TGTGCCACCAGCAGAGACCGACAGGGGGATCAGCCCCAGCATTTT.

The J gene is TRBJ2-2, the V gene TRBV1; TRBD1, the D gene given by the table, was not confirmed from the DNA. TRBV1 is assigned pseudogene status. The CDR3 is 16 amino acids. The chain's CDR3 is CTSSQGQYSDTGELFF. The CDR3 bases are TGCACCAGCAGCCAAGGACAATACTCCGACACCGGGGAGCTGTTTTTT.

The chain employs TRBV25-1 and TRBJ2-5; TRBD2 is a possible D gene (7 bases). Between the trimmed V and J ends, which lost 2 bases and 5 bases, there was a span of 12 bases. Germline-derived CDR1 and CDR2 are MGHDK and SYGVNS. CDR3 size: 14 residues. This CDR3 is CASSERRGGETQYF. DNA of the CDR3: TGTGCCAGCAGTGAACGTAGGGGGGGCGAGACCCAGTACTTC.

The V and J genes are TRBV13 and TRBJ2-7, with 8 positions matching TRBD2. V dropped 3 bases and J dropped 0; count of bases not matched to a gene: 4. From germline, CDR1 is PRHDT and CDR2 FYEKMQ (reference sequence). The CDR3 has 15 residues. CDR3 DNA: TGTGCCAGCAGCTTGAGACTAGCGAACTCCTACGAGCAGTACTTC. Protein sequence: CASSLRLANSYEQYF.

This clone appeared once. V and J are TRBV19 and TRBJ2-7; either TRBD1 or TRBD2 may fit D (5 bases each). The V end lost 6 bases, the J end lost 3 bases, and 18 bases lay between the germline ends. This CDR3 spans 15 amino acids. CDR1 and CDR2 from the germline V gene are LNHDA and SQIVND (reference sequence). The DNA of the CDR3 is TGTGCCAGTAGGGGTTTAGGGACGGTGAGCTACGAGCAGTACTTC. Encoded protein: CASRGLGTVSYEQYF.

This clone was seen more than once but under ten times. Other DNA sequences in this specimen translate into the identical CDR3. The CDR3: CASSVDSSNQPQHF. The CDR3 DNA reads as TGTGCCAGCAGCGTAGACAGTAGCAATCAGCCCCAGCATTTT. The genes are TRBV9 and TRBJ1-5; no reliable D call. The germline V and J ends were trimmed by 0 bases and 0 bases, with 4 bases remaining between them. Looked up from germline, CDR1 is SGDLS and CDR2 is YYNGEE. The CDR3 is 14 amino acids. The full variable domain, with the rest looked up from reference TRBV9 and TRBJ1-5, is DSGVTQTPKHLITATGQRVTLRCSPRSGDLSVYWYQQSLDQGLQFLIQYYNGEERAKGNILERFSAQQFPDLHSELNLSSLELGDSALYFCASSVDSSNQPQHFGDGTRLSIL.

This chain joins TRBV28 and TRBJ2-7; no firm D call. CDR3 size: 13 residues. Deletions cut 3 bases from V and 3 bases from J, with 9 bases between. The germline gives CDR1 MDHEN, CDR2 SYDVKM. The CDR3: CASSLKQYYEQYF. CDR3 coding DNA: TGTGCCAGCAGTTTGAAACAGTACTACGAGCAGTACTTC.

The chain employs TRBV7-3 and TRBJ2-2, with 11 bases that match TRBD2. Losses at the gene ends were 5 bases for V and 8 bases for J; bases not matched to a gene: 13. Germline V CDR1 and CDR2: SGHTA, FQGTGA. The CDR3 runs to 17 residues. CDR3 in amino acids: CASSRPSSGGTAGELFF. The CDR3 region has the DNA TGTGCCAGCAGCCGCCCGTCTAGCGGGGGGACGGCAGGGGAGCTGTTTTTT.

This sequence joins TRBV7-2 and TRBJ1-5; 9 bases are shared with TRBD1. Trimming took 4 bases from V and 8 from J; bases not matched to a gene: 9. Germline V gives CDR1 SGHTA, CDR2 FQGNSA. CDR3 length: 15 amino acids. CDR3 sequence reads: CASSSRGQGVEPQHF. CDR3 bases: TGTGCCAGCAGCTCCCGGGGACAGGGAGTGGAGCCCCAGCATTTT.

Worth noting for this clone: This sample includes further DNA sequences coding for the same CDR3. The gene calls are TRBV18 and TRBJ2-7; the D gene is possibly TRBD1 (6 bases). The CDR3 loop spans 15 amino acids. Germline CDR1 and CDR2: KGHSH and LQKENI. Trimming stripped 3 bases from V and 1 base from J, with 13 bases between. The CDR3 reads CASSPGQVNSYEQYF. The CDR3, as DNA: TGTGCCAGCTCACCGGGACAAGTAAATTCCTACGAGCAGTACTTC.

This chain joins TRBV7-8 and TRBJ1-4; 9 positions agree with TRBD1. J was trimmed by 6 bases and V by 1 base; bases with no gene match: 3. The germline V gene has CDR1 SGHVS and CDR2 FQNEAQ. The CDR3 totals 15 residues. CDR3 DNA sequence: TGTGCCAGCAGCTTAGGGGACAGGGATTATGAAAAACTGTTTTTT. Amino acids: CASSLGDRDYEKLFF.

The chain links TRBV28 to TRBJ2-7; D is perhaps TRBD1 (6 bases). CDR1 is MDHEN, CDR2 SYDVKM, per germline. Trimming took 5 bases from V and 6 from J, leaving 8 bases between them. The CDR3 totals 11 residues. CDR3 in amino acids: CASSRTAEQYF. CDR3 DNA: TGTGCCAGCAGTCGGACAGCCGAGCAGTACTTC.

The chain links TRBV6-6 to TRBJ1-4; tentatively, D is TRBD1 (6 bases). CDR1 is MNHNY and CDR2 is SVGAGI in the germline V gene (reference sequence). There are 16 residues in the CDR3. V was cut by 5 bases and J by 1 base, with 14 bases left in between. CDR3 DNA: TGTGCCAGCAGTCAGGGCCACAGGGAAACTAATGAAAAACTGTTTTTT. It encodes CASSQGHRETNEKLFF.

The CDR3 region is CASSLGAGDEQFF. CDR3 nucleotide sequence: TGCGCCAGCAGCTTGGGGGCAGGGGACGAGCAGTTCTTC. V usage is TRBV5-1 and J usage is TRBJ2-1; maybe TRBD1 (6 bases). V lost 0 bases, J lost 10 bases, and 11 bases lay in between. CDR3 length equals 13 residues. Germline CDR1 is SGHRS and CDR2 is YFSETQ. The variable domain in full, completed from reference TRBV5-1 and TRBJ2-1, reads KAGVTQTPRYLIKTRGQQVTLSCSPISGHRSVSWYQQTPGQGLQFLFEYFSETQRNKGNFPGRFSGRQFSNSRSEMNVSTLELGDSALYLCASSLGAGDEQFFGPGTRLTVL.

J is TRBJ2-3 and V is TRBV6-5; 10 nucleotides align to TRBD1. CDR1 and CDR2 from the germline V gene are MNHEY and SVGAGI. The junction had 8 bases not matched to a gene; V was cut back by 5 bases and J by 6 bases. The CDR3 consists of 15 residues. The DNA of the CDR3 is TGTGCCAGCAGTCGACAGGGGGCGCGGATGGATACGCAGTATTTT. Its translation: CASSRQGARMDTQYF.

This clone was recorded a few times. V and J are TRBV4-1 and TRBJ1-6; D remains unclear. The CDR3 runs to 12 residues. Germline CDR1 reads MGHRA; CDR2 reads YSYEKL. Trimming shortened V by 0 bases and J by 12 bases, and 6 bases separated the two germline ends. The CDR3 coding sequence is TGCGCCAGCAGCCAAGATCGAAAACCCCTCCACTTT. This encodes CASSQDRKPLHF.

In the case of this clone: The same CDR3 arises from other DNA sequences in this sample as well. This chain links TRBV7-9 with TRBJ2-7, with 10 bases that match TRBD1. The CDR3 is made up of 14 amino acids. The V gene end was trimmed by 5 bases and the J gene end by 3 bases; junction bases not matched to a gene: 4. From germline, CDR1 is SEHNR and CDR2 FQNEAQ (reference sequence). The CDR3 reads CASSPGQGYYEQYF. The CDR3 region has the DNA TGTGCCAGCAGCCCGGGACAGGGGTACTACGAGCAGTACTTC.

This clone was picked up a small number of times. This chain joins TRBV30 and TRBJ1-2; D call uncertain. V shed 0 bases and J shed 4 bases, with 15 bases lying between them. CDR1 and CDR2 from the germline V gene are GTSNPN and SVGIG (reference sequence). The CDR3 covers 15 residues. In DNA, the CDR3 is TGTGCCTGGAGTGTAGGAATGTTGGTTGGCTATGGCTACACCTTC. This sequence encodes CAWSVGMLVGYGYTF.

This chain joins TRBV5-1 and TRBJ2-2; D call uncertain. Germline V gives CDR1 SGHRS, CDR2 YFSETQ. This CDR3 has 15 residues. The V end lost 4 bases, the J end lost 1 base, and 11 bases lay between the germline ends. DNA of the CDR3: TGCGCCAGCAGCCCCAGTGGCTGGAACACCGGGGAGCTGTTTTTT. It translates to CASSPSGWNTGELFF.

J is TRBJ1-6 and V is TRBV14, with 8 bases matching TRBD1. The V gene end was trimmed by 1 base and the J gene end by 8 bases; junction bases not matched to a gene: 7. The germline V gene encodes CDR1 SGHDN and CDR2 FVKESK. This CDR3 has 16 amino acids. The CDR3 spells CASSQGTGNVYSPLHF. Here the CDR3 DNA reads TGTGCCAGCAGCCAAGGGACAGGGAATGTGTATTCACCCCTCCACTTT.

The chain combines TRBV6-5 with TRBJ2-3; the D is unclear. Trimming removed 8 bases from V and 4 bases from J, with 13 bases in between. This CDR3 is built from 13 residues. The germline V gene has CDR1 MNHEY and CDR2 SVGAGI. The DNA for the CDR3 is TGTGCCAGCGGCCCCCCTAGGGCAGATACGCAGTATTTT. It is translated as CASGPPRADTQYF.

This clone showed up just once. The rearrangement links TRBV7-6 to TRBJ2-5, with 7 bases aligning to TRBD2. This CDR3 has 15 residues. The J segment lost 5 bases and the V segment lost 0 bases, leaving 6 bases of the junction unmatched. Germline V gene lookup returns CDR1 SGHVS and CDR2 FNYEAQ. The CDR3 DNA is TGTGCCAGCAGCTTAGCAACGGGAGGCCGGGAGACCCAGTACTTC. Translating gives CASSLATGGRETQYF.

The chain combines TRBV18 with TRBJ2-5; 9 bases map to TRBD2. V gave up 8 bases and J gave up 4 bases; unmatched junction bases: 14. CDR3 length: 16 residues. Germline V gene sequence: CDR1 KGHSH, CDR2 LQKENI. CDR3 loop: CASALRLAGGAETQYF. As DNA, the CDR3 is TGTGCCAGCGCCCTACGTCTGGCGGGAGGGGCAGAGACCCAGTACTTC.

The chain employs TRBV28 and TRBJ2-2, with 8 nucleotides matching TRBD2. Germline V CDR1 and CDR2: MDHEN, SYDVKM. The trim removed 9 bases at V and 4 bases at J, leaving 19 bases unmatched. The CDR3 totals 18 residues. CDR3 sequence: CASSYGLAVTESTGELFF. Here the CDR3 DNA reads TGTGCCAGTTCCTACGGACTAGCCGTCACTGAGAGCACCGGGGAGCTGTTTTTT.